This T cell receptor (beta chain) is drawn from a study of T cell responses to AZD1222 COVID-19 vaccine. This clone turned up a few times. Antigen specificity is unknown. Study results and limitations: Baseline seropositivity occurred in only a handful of AZD1222 recipients. Repertoire sampling occurred only after the peak T cell response. A reported finding is that nearly half of spike-specific TCRs target unmutated variant regions. When two AZD1222 doses had been given, Spike-specific TCR breadth and depth rose.

Only in-frame clones appear in the TCRdb table, and some are missing; sequencing was by immunoSEQ multiplex PCR. The sample contains about 120,000 clones, roughly 90% of which appear only once. The sequence derives from an adult in good health. The sequencing here drew on peripheral blood, taken on day 0 of AZD1222 vaccination.

This chain's CDR3 is CSVEPGQSGNTIYF. CDR3 DNA sequence: TGCAGCGTTGAGCCCGGACAGTCTGGAAACACCATATATTTT. The rearrangement links TRBV29-1 to TRBJ1-3, with D possibly TRBD1 on 6 matching bases. V gave up 3 bases and J gave up 1 base, with 10 bases separating them. The germline V gene has CDR1 SQVTM and CDR2 ANQGSEA. CDR3 length: 14 amino acids. The entire variable domain, with the rest obtained from reference TRBV29-1 and TRBJ1-3, is as follows: SAVISQKPSRDICQRGTSLTIQCQVDSQVTMMFWYRQQPGQSLTLIATANQGSEATYESGFVIDKFPISRPNLTFSTLTVSNMSPEDSSIYLCSVEPGQSGNTIYFGEGSWLTVV.